This T cell receptor (beta chain) was sequenced for a study of spatial heterogeneity in lung cancer. The time point was: sample taken at primary tumor resection. The study tagged each TCR cDNA molecule with a unique molecular identifier. MiXCR was run by TCRdb on the 5' RACE reads, yielding one entry per CDR3 protein. The sample contains thousands of distinct CDR3 sequences, 13% to 15% of which appear only once. Overall study findings and caveats: Expanded alpha and beta TCR counts within tumors tracked tumor mutation counts.

This clonotype was recorded many times. Its antigen is still unknown. The CDR3 runs to 16 residues. Germline V gene data show CDR1 as DFQATT and CDR2 as SNEGSKA (reference sequence). V was trimmed by 0 bases and J by 1 base, leaving 15 bases between them. The V call is TRBV20-1, the J call TRBJ2-5; no firm D call. The starting material was lung tumor tissue, obtained at surgery. The TCR originated in a male donor with early-stage non-small cell lung cancer. The CDR3 spells CSARDPGARFQETQYF. The CDR3 nucleotides read TGCAGTGCTAGAGACCCCGGAGCTAGGTTCCAAGAGACCCAGTACTTC.